This TCR beta chain derives from a study of shared clonotypes between healthy human individuals. Trimming stripped 1 base from V and 2 bases from J, with 9 bases between. This CDR3 has 13 residues. Germline loops: CDR1 GTSNPN, CDR2 SVGIG (reference sequence). CD45RO-negative cells were positively selected for CCR7, leaving out terminally differentiated effector memory CD45RA+ cells. The DNA input per sorted-subset replicate PCR was about 220 ng, corresponding to some 30,000 T cell genomes. TCRdb's copy holds only in-frame clones and misses some; the assay was immunoSEQ multiplex PCR. The data contain a few million clones, roughly 95% of them singletons.

The clonotype originates from a young man in good health. Some clones in this sample may be carry-over from other donors' samples. The chain employs TRBV30 and TRBJ2-7; a weak D match, TRBD1 (6 bases). The sample was naive CD8+ T cells from PBMCs. The DNA for the CDR3 is TGTGCCTGGAGTGCAGGGGTAACCTACGAGCAGTACTTC. Translating it yields CAWSAGVTYEQYF.